Here is one T cell receptor beta chain with its context. Antigen specificity is unknown. The sample is drawn from a study of cytomegalovirus exposure and HLA in healthy donors. At the level of the study: When just under 400 donors were genotyped, approximately 80% of them were found to fall in the Caucasian-associated ancestry cluster. General study points: Most of the TCR beta V segments (in an earlier analysis) were productive either about 87% or about 30% of the time. Sequencing had likely introduced a cluster of highly shared sequence variants as an artifact.

The PCR employed 60 Vbeta primers together with 13 Jbeta primers. Assay used: immunoSEQ multiplex PCR; TCRdb lists only in-frame clones, some missing. This sample has 150,000 to 190,000 clones, with approximately 82% found just once. V was pared by 10 bases and J by 2 bases, with 18 bases between. The CDR3 extends over 15 amino acids. Germline-derived CDR1 and CDR2 are MDHEN and SYDVKM. Input material: PBMCs. The sequence was collected from a woman aged 50 to 60 in good health and CMV-seropositive. The genes are TRBV28 and TRBJ1-3; D not certain. CDR3 sequence: CATGRIQSTGNTIYF. The CDR3 DNA is TGTGCCACCGGCAGAATACAGAGCACTGGAAACACCATATATTTT.